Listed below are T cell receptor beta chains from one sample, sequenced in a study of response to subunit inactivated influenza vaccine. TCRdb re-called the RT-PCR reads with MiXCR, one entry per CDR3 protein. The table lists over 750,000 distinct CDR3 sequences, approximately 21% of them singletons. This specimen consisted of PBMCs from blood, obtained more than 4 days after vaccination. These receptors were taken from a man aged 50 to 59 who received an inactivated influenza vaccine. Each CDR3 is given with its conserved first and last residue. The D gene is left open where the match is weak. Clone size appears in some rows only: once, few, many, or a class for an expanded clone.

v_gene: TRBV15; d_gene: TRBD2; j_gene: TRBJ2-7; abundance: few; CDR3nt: TGTGCCACCAGCAGAGATAGGAGGCGGGAGGCCCCTCGCGAGCAGTACTTC; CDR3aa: CATSRDRRREAPREQYF
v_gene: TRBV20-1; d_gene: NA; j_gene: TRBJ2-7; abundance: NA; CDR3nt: TGCAGTGCTCTTCTGGACAGAGCCTACGAGCAGTACTTC; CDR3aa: CSALLDRAYEQYF
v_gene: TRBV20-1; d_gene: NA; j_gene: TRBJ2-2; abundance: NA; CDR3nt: TGCAGTGCTCCGAAGGAGCACCTGAACACCGGGGAGCTGTTTTTT; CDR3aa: CSAPKEHLNTGELFF
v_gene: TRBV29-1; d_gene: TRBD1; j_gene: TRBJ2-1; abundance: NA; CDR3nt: TGCAGCGTTGAACGTAGACAGGGGATGGGCAATGAGCAGTTCTTC; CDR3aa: CSVERRQGMGNEQFF
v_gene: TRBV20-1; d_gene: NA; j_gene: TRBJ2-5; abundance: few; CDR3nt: TGCAGTGCCCCTCCCCTAGGGCTTTTGGAGACCCAGTACTTC; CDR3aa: CSAPPLGLLETQYF
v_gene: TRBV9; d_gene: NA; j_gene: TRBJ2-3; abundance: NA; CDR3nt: TGTGCCAGCAGCGTAGCTCCCAGGGATACGCAGTATTTT; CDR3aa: CASSVAPRDTQYF
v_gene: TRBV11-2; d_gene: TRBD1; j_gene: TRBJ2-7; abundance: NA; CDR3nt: TGTGCCAGCAGCTTACCCCAAAAGGTGACAGGGGGCGTCCTCGATGAGCAGTACTTC; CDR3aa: CASSLPQKVTGGVLDEQYF
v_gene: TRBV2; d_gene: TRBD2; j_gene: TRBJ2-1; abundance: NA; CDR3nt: TGTGCCTTCGGGGCAGCGGGGGCCTACAATGAGCAGTTCTTC; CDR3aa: CAFGAAGAYNEQFF
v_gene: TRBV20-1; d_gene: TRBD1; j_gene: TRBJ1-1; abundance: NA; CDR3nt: TGCAGTGCTGCGCGCGACAGGGGCCAGGGTTTCTTT; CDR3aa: CSAARDRGQGFF
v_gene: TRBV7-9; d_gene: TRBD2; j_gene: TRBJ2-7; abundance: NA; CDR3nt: TGTGCCAGCAGCTTAGCTAGCGGGAGAGACTCCTACGAGCAGTACTTC; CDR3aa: CASSLASGRDSYEQYF